This TCR beta chain appears in the sequencing data of a study of T cells in localized non-small cell lung cancer. Study-wide results and limits: Among the tissues sampled, uninvolved adjacent lung had the highest T cell clonality, above tumor.

Sequencing used immunoSEQ multiplex PCR; TCRdb keeps in-frame clones, though not all of them. The sample includes 20,000 to 25,000 clones, roughly 83% seen only once; the top ten take about 2.6%. Looked up from germline, CDR1 is SGHAT and CDR2 is FQNNGV. V trimming: 5 bases; J trimming: 2 bases; junction bases outside the gene matches: 11. The CDR3 sequence is 16 residues long. About this clone: The antigen is undetermined.

The starting material was peripheral blood, obtained before any cancer treatment. The origin of this receptor is a man aged 40-75 years with stage I lung adenocarcinoma. The chain is built from TRBV11-2 and TRBJ2-7; 8 bases align to TRBD2. CDR3 in amino acids: CASSHVPGRVPYEQYF. For the CDR3, the DNA is TGTGCCAGCAGCCACGTTCCCGGGAGGGTACCCTACGAGCAGTACTTC.